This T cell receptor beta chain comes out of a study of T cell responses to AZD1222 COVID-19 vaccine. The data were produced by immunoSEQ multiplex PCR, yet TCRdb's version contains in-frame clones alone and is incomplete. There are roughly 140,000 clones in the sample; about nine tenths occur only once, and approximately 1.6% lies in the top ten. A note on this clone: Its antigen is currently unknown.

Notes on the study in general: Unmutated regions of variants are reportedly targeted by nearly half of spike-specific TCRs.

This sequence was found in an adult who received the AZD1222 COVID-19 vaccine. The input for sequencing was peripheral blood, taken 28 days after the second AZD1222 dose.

This CDR3 reads CASSLVRAGQPQHF. In nucleotides, the CDR3 is TGTGCCAGCAGTTTGGTAAGGGCAGGGCAGCCCCAGCATTTT. This chain uses TRBV28 with TRBJ1-5; maybe TRBD1 (5 bases). The CDR3 runs 14 residues. CDR1 and CDR2 from the germline V gene are MDHEN and SYDVKM. Trimming removed 3 bases from V and 7 bases from J, with 13 bases in between.